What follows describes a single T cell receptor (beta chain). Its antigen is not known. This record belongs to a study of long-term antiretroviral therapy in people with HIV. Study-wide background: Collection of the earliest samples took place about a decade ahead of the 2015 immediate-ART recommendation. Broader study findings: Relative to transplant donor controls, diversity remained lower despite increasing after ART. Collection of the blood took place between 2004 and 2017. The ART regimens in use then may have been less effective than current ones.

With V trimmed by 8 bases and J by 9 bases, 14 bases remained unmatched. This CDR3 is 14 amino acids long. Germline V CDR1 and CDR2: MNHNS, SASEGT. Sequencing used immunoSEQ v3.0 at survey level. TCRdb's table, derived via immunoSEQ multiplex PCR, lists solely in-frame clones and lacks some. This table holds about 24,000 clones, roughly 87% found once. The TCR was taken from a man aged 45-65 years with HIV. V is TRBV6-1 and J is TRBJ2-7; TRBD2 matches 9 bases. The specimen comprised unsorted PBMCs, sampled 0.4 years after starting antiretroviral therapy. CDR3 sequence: CASGLAGSSRAQYF. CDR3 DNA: TGTGCCAGCGGGCTAGCGGGGTCCTCAAGGGCGCAGTACTTC.